This note documents a single TCR beta chain sequence. The antigen is not known. The RNA, roughly 0.5 to 1 ug, was put through reverse transcription using random hexamers. The authors amplified TCR beta CDR3 across 54 Vbeta and 13 Jbeta using immunoSEQ multiplex PCR. TCRdb reanalysed the immunoSEQ multiplex PCR reads using MiXCR and keeps one entry per CDR3 protein. The sample comprises 150,000 to 200,000 distinct CDR3 sequences, roughly 91% of which are singletons, and about 0.1% rests with the top ten. This CDR3 has 13 amino acids. V gave up 7 bases and J gave up 4 bases, with 12 bases separating them. The germline gives CDR1 LNHDA, CDR2 SQIVND (reference sequence). The record originates from a study of CD8 T cells in Susac syndrome. Whole-study findings and limits: Expansion of clones was not seen in the CD4+ T cell repertoires of Susac syndrome.

The rearrangement uses TRBV19 and TRBJ2-3; no clear D. The clonotype was recovered from a human donor with Susac syndrome. The sample consisted of CD4+ T cells from PBMCs. CDR3 sequence (DNA): TGTGCCAGTAACGTAAGGGCGTCAGATACGCAGTATTTT. This sequence encodes CASNVRASDTQYF.